This record looks at one T cell receptor beta chain sequence and its context. Assay: immunoSEQ multiplex PCR; the TCRdb copy retains only in-frame clones and omits some. The sample lists fewer than 95,000 clones; less than 85% were seen once. These data belong to a study of blood T cell repertoires in COVID-19. Germline CDR1 is KGHDR and CDR2 is SFDVKD. The CDR3 length is 18 residues. With 5 bases clipped from V and 3 bases from J, the junction kept 15 bases outside the gene matches. Sequenced sample: peripheral blood. V gene TRBV24-1 combines with J gene TRBJ2-4; 7 nucleotides line up with TRBD2. The clonotype comes from a man in his 70s with COVID-19, enrolled during active disease. This CDR3 reads CATSVPRQMSSGKNIQYF. DNA for the CDR3: TGTGCCACCAGTGTCCCCCGACAGATGTCTAGCGGCAAAAACATTCAGTACTTC.